The clone carrying this T cell receptor beta chain was recorded only once. The data are from a study of blood T cell repertoires in COVID-19. The CDR3 has 14 amino acids. Germline V gene data show CDR1 as KGHSH and CDR2 as LQKENI. V gave up 6 bases and J gave up 2 bases; unmatched junction bases: 3. Per the original methods: Quantification of nucleated cells was approximated via reference gene primer amplification. Sequencing was performed with immunoSEQ multiplex PCR; in TCRdb, only in-frame clones are kept and a portion is missing. That table furnishes V, J and clone size, whereas the DNA furnished D and trimming. This sample has about 120,000 clones, with roughly nine tenths found just once.

The sequence was collected from a human donor in a cohort sampled during active COVID-19. The rearrangement joins TRBV18 to TRBJ2-3; 9 positions agree with TRBD1. Sample: peripheral blood. The CDR3: CASSDRGPTDTQYF. The CDR3 bases are TGTGCCAGCTCGGACAGGGGTCCCACAGATACGCAGTATTTT.